This T cell receptor (beta chain) was obtained from a study of CD8+CD57+ T cells in acquired aplastic anemia. Study outcomes and limitations: Patients and controls were found to share some 30 CD8+ CDR3 sequences. The study found no significant CD8+ Simpson's diversity difference between patients and controls.

Genomic DNA provided the template from which TCR beta VDJ and CDR3 profiles were obtained. In TCRdb, the reads were re-called with MiXCR into one record per CDR3 protein. This table has under 350,000 distinct CDR3 sequences, approximately 57% appearing once. In this sample, this clonotype turned up many times. Its antigen remains unidentified. Trimming took off 3 bases at V and 4 bases at J, with 25 bases between the two ends. Germline V gene data show CDR1 as SGHDT and CDR2 as YYEEEE. The CDR3 extends over 18 amino acids. Patients chosen for sequencing had CD8+CD57+ cells that had expanded, as shown by flow cytometry. Severe acquired aplastic anemia affected all patients. By the time of blood sampling, patients had still received no therapy.

This receptor was obtained from a human donor with aplastic anemia. The chain uses TRBV5-6 and TRBJ1-2; D ambiguous. Sequencing input: sorted CD4+, CD8+, or CD8+CD57+ T cells (not recorded which) from PBMCs. The CDR3 loop reads CASSSSYGSGIPLYGYTF. DNA of the CDR3: TGTGCCAGCAGCTCCAGCTATGGGTCGGGGATTCCACTCTATGGCTACACCTTC.